Listed below are T cell receptor beta chains from one sample, sequenced in a study of cytomegalovirus exposure and HLA in healthy donors. Generated by immunoSEQ multiplex PCR, the TCRdb table keeps only in-frame clones and is missing some. The profile shows roughly 110,000 clones, about 79% of them singletons. Sequenced sample: PBMCs. These receptors came from a human donor in good health. Both conserved end residues are part of each CDR3.

V gene	J gene	CDR3 protein
TRBV2	TRBJ1-4	CASSKDRGNEKLFF
TRBV6-5	TRBJ2-1	CASSYGGGRENEQFF
TRBV7-9	TRBJ1-4	CAGGPGVEEKLFF
TRBV9	TRBJ1-2	CASSGRFQGGYTF
TRBV5-5	TRBJ2-2	CASSSNRENTGELFF
TRBV7-8	TRBJ1-5	CASSHDRAQPQHF
TRBV30	TRBJ2-1	CAWSGRDYHNEQFF
TRBV30	TRBJ1-4	CAQNRGHRGATNEKLFF
TRBV30	TRBJ2-7	CAWSPYYQGEQYF
TRBV11-2	TRBJ2-3	CASSLDPASFVGDTQYF
TRBV19	TRBJ2-7	CASSIIHSSGSGDEQYF
TRBV7-6	TRBJ1-5	CASSSRQGVQPQHF
TRBV6-1	TRBJ2-7	CASSEEGRWGEQYF
TRBV5-1	TRBJ2-1	CASSFTGTGADNEQFF
TRBV9	TRBJ2-2	CASSVGALNTGELFF
TRBV19	TRBJ2-1	CASSFQTGWKFF
TRBV7-6	TRBJ2-2	CASRDGTGNLTNTGELFF
TRBV4-2	TRBJ2-5	CASRLRDYGNEETQYF
TRBV30	TRBJ2-1	CAWSVPWGRANEQFF
TRBV6-5	TRBJ2-1	CASRLASGYEQFF
TRBV14	TRBJ2-1	CASSQVLTSGNEQFF
TRBV13	TRBJ1-6	CASRSRQVRDSPLHF
TRBV18	TRBJ2-1	CASSSTRLIDNEQFF
TRBV7-9	TRBJ2-3	CASSELATEDTQYF
TRBV19	TRBJ1-5	CASMSSAGSSNQPQHF
TRBV28	TRBJ1-6	CATRGAPPLHF
TRBV7-3	TRBJ2-2	CASSFGQGSTGELFF
TRBV6-1	TRBJ1-2	CASSAGQGSYGYTF
TRBV30	TRBJ1-1	CAWSGGTGRTEAFF
TRBV10-1	TRBJ2-1	CASSGYSGSYNEQFF
TRBV20-1	TRBJ2-5	CSPRSGGAQYF
TRBV5-1	TRBJ2-7	CASSRTSGSYEQYF
TRBV30	TRBJ2-5	CAWLISARTQYF
TRBV4-1	TRBJ2-1	CASSQGGVTYNEQFF
TRBV7-9	TRBJ2-7	CASSLREAGRGVAYEQYF
TRBV18	TRBJ2-3	CASSLQGYTDTQYF
TRBV6-6	TRBJ2-2	CVSSSRAGAGELFF
TRBV29-1	TRBJ1-4	CSAWGGPTNEKLFF
TRBV19	TRBJ2-7	CASSIRGSSYEQYF
TRBV28	TRBJ1-1	CASSLDGKTEAFF